Listed here are 5 T cell receptor beta chains from one sample, sequenced in a study of blood T cell repertoires in COVID-19 (dated by TCRdb to the early 2020s). The library relied on the immunoSEQ multiplex PCR assay. TCRdb stores this immuneACCESS table with in-frame sequences only. Part of the clones is absent; in the studies checked, under half of the shortfall reflects unresolved V genes, and no reason is known for the rest. This sample comprises 150,000 to 200,000 clones, about 90% of them detected only once. The top ten clonotypes cover 7% of the sample. Sample: PBMCs or T cells enriched from blood (not recorded which). These receptors all come from a woman aged 45-65 years who had recovered from COVID-19.

The V gene is TRBV2, the J gene TRBJ2-1; D call uncertain. The CDR3 spans 11 residues. The germline V gene encodes CDR1 SNHLY and CDR2 FYNNEI. The ends were cut back, 4 bases at V and 11 bases at J, with 9 bases in the middle. Written as DNA, the CDR3 is TGTGCCAGCAGTGTTGAGCTGAAGCAGTTCTTC. It translates to CASSVELKQFF.

The rearrangement links TRBV20-1 to TRBJ1-5, with 7 nucleotides matching TRBD1. Germline CDR1 reads DFQATT; CDR2 reads SNEGSKA (reference sequence). Trimming took 3 bases from V and 9 from J; bases not matched to a gene: 2. This CDR3 has 11 residues. The chain's CDR3 is CSARAGGPQHF. The CDR3 bases are TGCAGTGCTAGGGCAGGGGGGCCCCAGCATTTT.

The CDR3 sequence: CASSLEGANNEQFF. The CDR3 bases are TGTGCCAGCAGCTTAGAGGGCGCCAATAATGAGCAGTTCTTC. This sequence joins TRBV5-4 and TRBJ2-1, with D maybe TRBD2 (5 bases). CDR1 is SGHNT, CDR2 YYREEE, per germline (reference sequence). This CDR3 comprises 14 residues. The V and J ends lost 2 bases and 7 bases respectively, with 13 bases between them.

This clone was observed a handful of times. The J gene is TRBJ1-4, the V gene TRBV6-5, with D possibly matching TRBD1 (5 bases). V was pared by 6 bases and J by 7 bases, with 12 bases between. The germline CDR1 and CDR2 sequences are MNHEY and SVGAGI. The CDR3 has 13 amino acids. CDR3 protein: CASSLSGGEKLFF. DNA for the CDR3: TGTGCCAGCAGCTTATCCGGGGGTGAAAAACTGTTTTTT.

The V gene is TRBV11-2, the J gene TRBJ1-6; the D is unclear. The CDR3 extends over 14 amino acids. Germline-derived CDR1 and CDR2 are SGHAT and FQNNGV. Trimming stripped 5 bases from V and 6 bases from J, with 11 bases between. Written as DNA, the CDR3 is TGTGCCAGCAGCCGGGATTTTGGTAATTCACCCCTCCACTTT. Translation: CASSRDFGNSPLHF. The full variable domain, rest sourced from reference TRBV11-2 and TRBJ1-6, is EAGVAQSPRYKIIEKRQSVAFWCNPISGHATLYWYQQILGQGPKLLIQFQNNGVVDDSQLPKDRFSAERLKGVDSTLKIQPAKLEDSAVYLCASSRDFGNSPLHFGNGTRLTVT.